The 6 T cell receptor beta chains presented below share a single source sample, sequenced in a study of blood T cell repertoires in COVID-19. Generated by immunoSEQ multiplex PCR, the TCRdb table keeps only in-frame clones and is missing some. Of more than 35,000 clones detected, more than 85% appear once; the ten largest clones hold roughly 18%. The specimen sequenced was peripheral blood. These receptors came from a man aged 70-80 years with acute or convalescent COVID-19.

The chain employs TRBV27 and TRBJ2-5, with D possibly matching TRBD2 (6 bases). Germline V gene data show CDR1 as MNHEY and CDR2 as SMNVEV (reference sequence). Trimming took off 6 bases at V and 2 bases at J, with 16 bases between the two ends. This CDR3 has 15 residues. CDR3 residues: CASRVGYSGQETQYF. Here the CDR3 DNA reads TGTGCCAGCAGAGTCGGATATAGCGGTCAAGAGACCCAGTACTTC.

V is TRBV2 and J is TRBJ2-1, with TRBD2 matching 10 bases. With 5 bases clipped from V and 8 bases from J, the junction kept 9 bases outside the gene matches. The CDR3 is 15 residues long. From germline, CDR1 is SNHLY and CDR2 FYNNEI. CDR3 coding DNA: TGTGCCAGCAGTCAACTAGCGGGGACCCTCGATGAGCAGTTCTTC. This codes for CASSQLAGTLDEQFF.

The chain combines TRBV9 with TRBJ1-4; D is perhaps TRBD1 (5 bases). Germline values: CDR1 SGDLS, CDR2 YYNGEE. The CDR3 length is 13 residues. Deletions cut 3 bases from V and 11 bases from J, with 14 bases between. The CDR3 DNA reads TGTGCCAGCAGCGGTACCCCCGGGGGGAAACTGTTTTTT. This encodes CASSGTPGGKLFF.

The genes are TRBV5-6 and TRBJ2-1; the D gene is possibly TRBD2 (5 bases). Trimming cost V 0 bases and J 5 bases, with 6 bases left between them. Germline V gene data show CDR1 as SGHDT and CDR2 as YYEEEE. This CDR3 has 13 amino acids. As DNA, the CDR3 is TGTGCCAGCAGCTTGGCCGGGGACAATGAGCAGTTCTTC. Encoded protein: CASSLAGDNEQFF.

J is TRBJ1-2 and V is TRBV10-3; TRBD1 matches 12 bases. The CDR3 has 16 amino acids. Trimming cost V 4 bases and J 0 bases; bases outside gene matches: 3. Germline V gives CDR1 ENHRY, CDR2 SYGVKD. CDR3 sequence (DNA): TGTGCCATCAGTGGGGACAGGGGGCCGTCTAACTATGGCTACACCTTC. Encoded protein: CAISGDRGPSNYGYTF.

A single count supports this clone. V and J are TRBV7-2 and TRBJ2-5; D may be TRBD2 (5 bases). Per germline, CDR1 SGHTA and CDR2 FQGNSA. The length of the CDR3 is 14 residues. Trimming pared 5 bases from V and 7 bases from J, leaving 17 bases between. The CDR3 coding sequence is TGTGCCAGCAGCCCTAAATCGGGGTCCTGGACCCAGTACTTC. Translated, it gives CASSPKSGSWTQYF.